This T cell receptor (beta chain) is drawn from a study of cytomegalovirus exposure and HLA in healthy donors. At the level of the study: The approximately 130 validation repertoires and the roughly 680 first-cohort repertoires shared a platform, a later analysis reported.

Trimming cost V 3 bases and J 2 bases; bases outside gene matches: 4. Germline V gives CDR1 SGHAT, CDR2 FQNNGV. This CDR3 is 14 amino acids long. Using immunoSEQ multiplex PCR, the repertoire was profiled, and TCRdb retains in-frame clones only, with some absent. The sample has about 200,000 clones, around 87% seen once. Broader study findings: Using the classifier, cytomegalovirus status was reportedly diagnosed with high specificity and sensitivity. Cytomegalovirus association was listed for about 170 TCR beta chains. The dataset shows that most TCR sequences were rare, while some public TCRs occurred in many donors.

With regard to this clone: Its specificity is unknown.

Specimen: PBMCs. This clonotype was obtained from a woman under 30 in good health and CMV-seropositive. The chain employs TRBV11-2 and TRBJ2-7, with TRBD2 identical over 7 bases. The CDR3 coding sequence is TGTGCCAGCAGCTTCCAAGCGGGGACCTACGAGCAGTACTTC. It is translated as CASSFQAGTYEQYF.